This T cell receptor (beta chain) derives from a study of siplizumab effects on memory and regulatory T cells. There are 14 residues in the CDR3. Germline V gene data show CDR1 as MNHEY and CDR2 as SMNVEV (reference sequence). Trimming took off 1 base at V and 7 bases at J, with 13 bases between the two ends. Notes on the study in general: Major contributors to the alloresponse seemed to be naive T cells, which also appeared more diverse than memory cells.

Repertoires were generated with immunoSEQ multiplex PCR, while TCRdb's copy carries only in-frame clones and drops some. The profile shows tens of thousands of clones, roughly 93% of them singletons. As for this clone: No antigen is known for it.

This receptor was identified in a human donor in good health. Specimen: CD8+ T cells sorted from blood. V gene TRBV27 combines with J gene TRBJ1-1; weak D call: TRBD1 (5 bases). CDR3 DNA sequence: TGTGCCAGCAGTTTATTGGGACCCAGCTTTGAAGCTTTCTTT. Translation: CASSLLGPSFEAFF.